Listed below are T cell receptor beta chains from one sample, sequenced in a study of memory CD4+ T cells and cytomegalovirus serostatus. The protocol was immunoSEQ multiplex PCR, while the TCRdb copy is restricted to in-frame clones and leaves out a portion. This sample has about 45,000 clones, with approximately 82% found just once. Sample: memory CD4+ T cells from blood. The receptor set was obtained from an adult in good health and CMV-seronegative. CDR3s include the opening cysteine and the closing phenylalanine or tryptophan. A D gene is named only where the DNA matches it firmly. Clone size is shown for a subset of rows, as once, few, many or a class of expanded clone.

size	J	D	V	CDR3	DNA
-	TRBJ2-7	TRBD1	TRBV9	CASSTQGLHADEQYF	TGTGCCAGCAGCACACAGGGGTTGCACGCCGACGAGCAGTACTTC
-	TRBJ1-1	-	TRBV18	CASSPPGSPGARTEAFF	TGTGCCAGCTCACCACCTGGATCACCGGGGGCAAGGACTGAAGCTTTCTTT
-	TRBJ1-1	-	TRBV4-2	CASSQLQGRPEAFF	TGTGCCAGCAGCCAACTCCAGGGGCGCCCTGAAGCTTTCTTT
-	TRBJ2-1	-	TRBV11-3	CASSLGGLTYNEQFF	TGTGCCAGCAGCTTAGGAGGCCTGACCTACAATGAGCAGTTCTTC
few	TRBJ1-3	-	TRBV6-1	CASSEIAGIGNTIYF	TGTGCCAGCAGTGAGATTGCGGGGATAGGAAACACCATATATTTT
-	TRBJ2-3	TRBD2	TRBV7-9	CASSPWEGLTDTQYF	TGTGCCAGCAGCCCCTGGGAGGGGTTAACAGATACGCAGTATTTT
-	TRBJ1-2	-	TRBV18	CASSPGPGSDYGYTF	TGTGCCAGCTCACCTGGACCGGGGTCGGACTATGGCTACACCTTC
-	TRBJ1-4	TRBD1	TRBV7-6	CASRQGASATNEKLFF	TGTGCCAGCAGACAGGGGGCCTCTGCAACTAATGAAAAACTGTTTTTT
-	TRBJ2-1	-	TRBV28	CASSLPTLNEQFF	TGTGCCAGCAGTTTACCAACTCTTAATGAGCAGTTCTTC
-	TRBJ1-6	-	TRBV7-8	CASSLQENSPLHF	TGTGCCAGCAGCTTACAAGAGAATTCACCCCTCCACTTT
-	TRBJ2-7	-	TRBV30	CAWRRDSYEQYF	TGTGCCTGGAGGCGGGACAGCTACGAGCAGTACTTC
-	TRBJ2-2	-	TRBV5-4	CASSLDRTNTGELFF	TGTGCCAGCAGCTTGGACCGGACTAACACCGGGGAGCTGTTTTTT
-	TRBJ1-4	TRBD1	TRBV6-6	CASSYEGASRSEKLFF	TGTGCCAGCAGTTATGAGGGGGCCTCGAGAAGTGAAAAACTGTTTTTT
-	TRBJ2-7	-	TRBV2	CASSSAGTRGEQYF	TGTGCCAGCAGCTCCGCCGGGACCAGAGGCGAGCAGTACTTC
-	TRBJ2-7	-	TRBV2	CASSERGQYSYEQYF	TGTGCCAGCAGTGAGAGGGGCCAGTACTCCTACGAGCAGTACTTC
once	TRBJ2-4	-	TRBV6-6	CASSSPRDRTKNIQYF	TGTGCCAGCAGCTCCCCAAGAGACAGAACCAAAAACATTCAGTACTTC
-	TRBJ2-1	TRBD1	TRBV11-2	CASTLTGTGHNEQFF	TGTGCCAGCACCCTGACCGGGACAGGGCACAATGAGCAGTTCTTC
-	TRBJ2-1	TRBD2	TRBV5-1	CASRQGTSGVPEQFF	TGCGCCAGCAGACAGGGGACTAGCGGGGTCCCTGAGCAGTTCTTC
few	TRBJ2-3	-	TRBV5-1	CASSATTAGTDTQYF	TGCGCCAGCAGCGCCACGACAGCAGGCACAGATACGCAGTATTTT
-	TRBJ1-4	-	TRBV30	CAWSIRTFATNEKLFF	TGTGCCTGGAGTATCAGGACCTTCGCAACTAATGAAAAACTGTTTTTT
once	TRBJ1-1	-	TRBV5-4	CASSLGRGYTEAFF	TGTGCCAGCAGCTTGGGCAGGGGTTACACTGAAGCTTTCTTT
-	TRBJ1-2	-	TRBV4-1	CASSQEHTDTYGYTF	TGCGCCAGCAGCCAAGAGCACACCGACACGTATGGCTACACCTTC
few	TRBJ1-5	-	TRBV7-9	CASSSTSQPQHF	TGTGCCAGCAGCTCAACCAGTCAGCCCCAGCATTTT
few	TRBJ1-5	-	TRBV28	CASSSPGRLNQPQHF	TGTGCCAGCAGTTCGCCGGGACGGCTCAATCAGCCCCAGCATTTT
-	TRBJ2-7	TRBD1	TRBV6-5	CASRQTGQGREQYF	TGTGCCAGCAGACAGACAGGACAGGGGCGAGAGCAGTACTTC
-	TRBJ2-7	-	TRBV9	CASSVGSRPAGEQYF	TGTGCCAGCAGCGTAGGGAGCAGGCCCGCGGGGGAGCAGTACTTC
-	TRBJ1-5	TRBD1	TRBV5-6	CASSRGQVNQPQHF	TGTGCCAGCAGTCGGGGACAGGTCAATCAGCCCCAGCATTTT